This TCR beta chain was sequenced for a study of T cells in localized non-small cell lung cancer. CDR3 size: 14 residues. V shed 5 bases and J 4 bases; nucleotides not matched to a gene: 6. From germline, CDR1 is SGHTA and CDR2 FQGTGA. Sequencing used immunoSEQ multiplex PCR; TCRdb keeps in-frame clones, though not all of them. The sample lists roughly 38,000 clones; roughly 90% were seen once. This clonotype originated in a female donor of 60 years or more with stage I squamous cell lung carcinoma. The sample in question was peripheral blood, obtained before any cancer treatment. V usage is TRBV7-3 and J usage is TRBJ1-2; 8 nucleotides agree with TRBD1. CDR3 coding DNA: TGTGCCAGCAGCCCCGGGACAGGACCCTATGGCTACACCTTC. Residues: CASSPGTGPYGYTF.